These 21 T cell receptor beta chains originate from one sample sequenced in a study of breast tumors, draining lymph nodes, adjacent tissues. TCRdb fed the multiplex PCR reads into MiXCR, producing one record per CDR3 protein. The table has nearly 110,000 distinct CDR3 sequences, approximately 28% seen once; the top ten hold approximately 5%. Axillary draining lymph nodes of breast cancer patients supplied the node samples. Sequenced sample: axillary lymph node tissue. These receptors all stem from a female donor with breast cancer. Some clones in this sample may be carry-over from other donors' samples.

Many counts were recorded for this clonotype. CDR3: CASSLAAPQETQYF. CDR3 coding DNA: TGTGCCAGCAGTTTGGCAGCGCCCCAAGAGACCCAGTACTTC. The chain combines TRBV28 with TRBJ2-5; D remains unclear. The CDR3 runs 14 residues. The germline V gene encodes CDR1 MDHEN and CDR2 SYDVKM. V was pared by 3 bases and J by 1 base, with 9 bases between. The full variable domain, with the rest looked up from reference TRBV28 and TRBJ2-5, is DVKVTQSSRYLVKRTGEKVFLECVQDMDHENMFWYRQDPGLGLRLIYFSYDVKMKEKGDIPEGYSVSREKKERFSLILESASTNQTSMYLCASSLAAPQETQYFGPGTRLLVL.

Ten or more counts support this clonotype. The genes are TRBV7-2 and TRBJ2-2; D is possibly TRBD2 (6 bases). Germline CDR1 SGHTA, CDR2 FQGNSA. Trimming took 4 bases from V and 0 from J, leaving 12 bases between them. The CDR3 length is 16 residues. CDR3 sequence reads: CASSSETRPNTGELFF. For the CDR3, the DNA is TGTGCCAGCAGCTCGGAGACTAGACCGAACACCGGGGAGCTGTTTTTT.

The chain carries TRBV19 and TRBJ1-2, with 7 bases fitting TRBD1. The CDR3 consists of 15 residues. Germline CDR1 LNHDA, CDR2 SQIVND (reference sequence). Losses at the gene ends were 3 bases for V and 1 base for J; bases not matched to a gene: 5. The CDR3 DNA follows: TGTGCCAGTAGTATTACAGGGGCTTTTAACTATGGCTACACCTTC. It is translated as CASSITGAFNYGYTF.

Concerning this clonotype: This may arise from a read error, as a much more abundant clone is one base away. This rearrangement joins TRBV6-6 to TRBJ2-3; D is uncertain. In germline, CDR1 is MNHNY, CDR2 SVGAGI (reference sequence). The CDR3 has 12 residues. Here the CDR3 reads CASSHQEPPQYF. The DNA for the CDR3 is TGTGCCAGCAGTCACCAGGAACCACCGCAATATTTT.

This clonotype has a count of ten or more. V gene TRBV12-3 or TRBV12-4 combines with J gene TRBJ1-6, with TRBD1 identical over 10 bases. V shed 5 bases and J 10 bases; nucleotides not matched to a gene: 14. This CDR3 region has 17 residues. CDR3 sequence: CASSLSAGTGVGSPLHF. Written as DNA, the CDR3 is TGTGCCAGCAGTCTCTCCGCCGGGACAGGGGTAGGATCACCCCTCCACTTT.

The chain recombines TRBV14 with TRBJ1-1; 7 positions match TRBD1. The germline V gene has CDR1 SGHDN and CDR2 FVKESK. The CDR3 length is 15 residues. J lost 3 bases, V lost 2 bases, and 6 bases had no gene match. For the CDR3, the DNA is TGTGCCAGCAGCCAACCCTACAGGGGATACACTGAAGCTTTCTTT. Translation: CASSQPYRGYTEAFF.

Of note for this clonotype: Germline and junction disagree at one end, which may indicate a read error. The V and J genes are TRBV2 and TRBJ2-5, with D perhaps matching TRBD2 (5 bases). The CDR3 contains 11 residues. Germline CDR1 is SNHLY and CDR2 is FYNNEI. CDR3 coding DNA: TGTGCCAGCAGTGCCGCGGGTCCGGGGAACTTC. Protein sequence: CASSAAGPGNF. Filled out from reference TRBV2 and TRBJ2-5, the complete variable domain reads EPEVTQTPSHQVTQMGQEVILRCVPISNHLYFYWYRQILGQKVEFLVSFYNNEISEKSEIFDDQFSVERPDGSNFTLKIRSTKLEDSAMYFCASSAAGPGNFGPGTRLLVL.

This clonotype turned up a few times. DNA of the CDR3: TGTGCCAGCAGCCCCCGCCCTAGCGGGGGAAACAATGAGCAGTTCTTC. Translated: CASSPRPSGGNNEQFF. V and J are TRBV7-3 and TRBJ2-1; 10 nucleotides match TRBD2. The V and J ends lost 5 bases and 5 bases, in that order; junction bases with no gene match: 9. CDR3 length: 16 residues. Germline V gives CDR1 SGHTA, CDR2 FQGTGA.

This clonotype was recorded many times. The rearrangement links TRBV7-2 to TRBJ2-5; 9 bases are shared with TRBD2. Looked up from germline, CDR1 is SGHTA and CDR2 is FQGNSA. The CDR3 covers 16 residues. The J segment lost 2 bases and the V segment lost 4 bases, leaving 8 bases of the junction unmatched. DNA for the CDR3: TGTGCCAGCAGCTCTCGAGCGACTAGCGGACAAGAGACCCAGTACTTC. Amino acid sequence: CASSSRATSGQETQYF.

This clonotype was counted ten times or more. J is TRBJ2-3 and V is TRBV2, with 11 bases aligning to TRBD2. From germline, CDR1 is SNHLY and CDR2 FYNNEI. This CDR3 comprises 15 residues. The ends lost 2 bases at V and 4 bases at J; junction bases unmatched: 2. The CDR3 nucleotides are TGTGCCAGCAGTGAAAGACTAGCGGGATCAGATACGCAGTATTTT. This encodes CASSERLAGSDTQYF.

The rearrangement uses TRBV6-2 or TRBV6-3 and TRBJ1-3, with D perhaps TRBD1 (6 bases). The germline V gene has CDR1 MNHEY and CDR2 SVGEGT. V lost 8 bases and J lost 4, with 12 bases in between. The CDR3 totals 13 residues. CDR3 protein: CASGRTAGNTIYF. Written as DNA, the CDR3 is TGTGCCAGCGGCAGGACAGCCGGAAACACCATATATTTT.

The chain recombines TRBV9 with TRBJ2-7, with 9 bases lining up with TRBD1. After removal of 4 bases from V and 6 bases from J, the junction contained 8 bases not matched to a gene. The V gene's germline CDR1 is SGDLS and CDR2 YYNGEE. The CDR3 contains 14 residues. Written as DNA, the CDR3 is TGTGCCAGCAGCCTGGGGGGGACAGGGTTCGAGCAGTACTTC. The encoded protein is CASSLGGTGFEQYF.

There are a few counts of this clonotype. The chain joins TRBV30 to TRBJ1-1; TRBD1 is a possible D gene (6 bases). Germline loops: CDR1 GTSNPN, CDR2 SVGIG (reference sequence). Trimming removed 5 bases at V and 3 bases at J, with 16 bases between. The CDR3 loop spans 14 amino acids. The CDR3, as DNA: TGTGCCTGGGTCTTCTCCGGGGGCTACACTGAAGCTTTCTTT. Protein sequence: CAWVFSGGYTEAFF.

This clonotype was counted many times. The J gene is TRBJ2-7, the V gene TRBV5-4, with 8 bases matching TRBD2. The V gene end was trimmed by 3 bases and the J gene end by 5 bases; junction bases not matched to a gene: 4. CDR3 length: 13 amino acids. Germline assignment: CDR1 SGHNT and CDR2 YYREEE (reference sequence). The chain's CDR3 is CASSSFGGDEQYF. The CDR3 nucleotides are TGTGCCAGCAGCTCCTTCGGGGGGGACGAGCAGTACTTC.

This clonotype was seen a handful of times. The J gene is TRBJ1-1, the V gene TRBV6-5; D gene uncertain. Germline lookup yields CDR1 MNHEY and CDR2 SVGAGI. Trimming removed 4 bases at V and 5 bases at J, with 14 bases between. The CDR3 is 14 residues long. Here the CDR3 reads CASSFGSLRTEAFF. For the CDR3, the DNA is TGTGCCAGCAGTTTTGGAAGCTTGAGGACTGAAGCTTTCTTT.

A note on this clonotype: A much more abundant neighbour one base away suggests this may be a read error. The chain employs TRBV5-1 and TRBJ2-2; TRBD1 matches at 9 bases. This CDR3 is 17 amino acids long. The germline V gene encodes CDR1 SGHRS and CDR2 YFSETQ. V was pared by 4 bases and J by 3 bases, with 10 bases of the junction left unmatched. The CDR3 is CASSKTGGGKDTGELFF. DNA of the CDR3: TGCGCCAGCAGCAAAACAGGGGGCGGGAAGGACACCGGGGAGCTGTTTTTT.

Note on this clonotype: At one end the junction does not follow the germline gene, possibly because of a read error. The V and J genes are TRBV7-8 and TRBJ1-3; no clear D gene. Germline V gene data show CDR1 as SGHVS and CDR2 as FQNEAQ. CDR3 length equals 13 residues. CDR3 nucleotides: TGTGCCAGCAGTGTCAGCTCTGGAAACACCATATACTTT. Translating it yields CASSVSSGNTIYF. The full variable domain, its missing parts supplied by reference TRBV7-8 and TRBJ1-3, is GAGVSQSPRYKVAKRGQDVALRCDPISGHVSLFWYQQALGQGPEFLTYFQNEAQLDKSGLPSDRFFAERPEGSVSTLKIQRTQQEDSAVYLCASSVSSGNTIYFGEGSWLTVV.

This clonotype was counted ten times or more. The CDR3 is CASSYWVGGGAIADTQYF. The CDR3, as DNA: TGTGCCAGCAGTTACTGGGTTGGGGGGGGCGCGATCGCAGATACGCAGTATTTT. The rearrangement links TRBV6-2 or TRBV6-3 to TRBJ2-3; D perhaps matches TRBD2 (7 bases). Germline V gene sequence: CDR1 MNHEY, CDR2 SVGEGT. With 1 base removed from V and 4 bases from J, the gap between germline ends came to 21 bases. This CDR3 comprises 18 residues.

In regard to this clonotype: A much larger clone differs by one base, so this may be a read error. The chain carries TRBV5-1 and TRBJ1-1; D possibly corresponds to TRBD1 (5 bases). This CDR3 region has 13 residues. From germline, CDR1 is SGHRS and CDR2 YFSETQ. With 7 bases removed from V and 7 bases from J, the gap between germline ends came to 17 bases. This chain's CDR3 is CASFLGDGIEAFF. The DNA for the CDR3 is TGCGCCAGCTTCTTAGGGGATGGCATTGAAGCTTTCTTT.

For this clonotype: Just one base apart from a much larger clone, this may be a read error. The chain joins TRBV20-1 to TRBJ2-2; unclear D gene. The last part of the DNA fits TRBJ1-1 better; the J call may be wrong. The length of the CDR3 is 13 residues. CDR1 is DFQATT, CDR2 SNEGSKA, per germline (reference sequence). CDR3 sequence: CSARGRVNTEAFF. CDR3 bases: TGCAGTGCTAGAGGACGGGTGAACACTGAAGCTTTCTTT.

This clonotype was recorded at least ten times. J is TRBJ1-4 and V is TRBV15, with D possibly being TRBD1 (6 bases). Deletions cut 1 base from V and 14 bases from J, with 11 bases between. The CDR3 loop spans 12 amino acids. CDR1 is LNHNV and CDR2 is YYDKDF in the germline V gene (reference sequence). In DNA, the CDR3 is TGTGCCACCAGCAGAGTCGGACAGACCCTGTTTTTT. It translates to CATSRVGQTLFF.